This T cell receptor beta chain was recovered during a study of control samples from healthy donors and cancer patients. Using immunoSEQ multiplex PCR, the repertoire was profiled, and TCRdb retains in-frame clones only, with some absent. The repertoire holds 150,000 to 190,000 clones, roughly 93% seen once, with around 2.5% in the top ten. Germline V gene sequence: CDR1 SGHDT, CDR2 YYEEEE. The V and J ends lost 0 bases and 5 bases, in that order; junction bases with no gene match: 5. This CDR3 comprises 15 residues. This chain joins TRBV5-6 and TRBJ2-3, with TRBD2 matching over 8 bases. This sequence originates from a man aged 50 or older in good health. The material sequenced was blood. CDR3 loop: CASSLASGSGDTQYF. CDR3 coding DNA: TGTGCCAGCAGCTTGGCCAGCGGGAGCGGAGATACGCAGTATTTT.